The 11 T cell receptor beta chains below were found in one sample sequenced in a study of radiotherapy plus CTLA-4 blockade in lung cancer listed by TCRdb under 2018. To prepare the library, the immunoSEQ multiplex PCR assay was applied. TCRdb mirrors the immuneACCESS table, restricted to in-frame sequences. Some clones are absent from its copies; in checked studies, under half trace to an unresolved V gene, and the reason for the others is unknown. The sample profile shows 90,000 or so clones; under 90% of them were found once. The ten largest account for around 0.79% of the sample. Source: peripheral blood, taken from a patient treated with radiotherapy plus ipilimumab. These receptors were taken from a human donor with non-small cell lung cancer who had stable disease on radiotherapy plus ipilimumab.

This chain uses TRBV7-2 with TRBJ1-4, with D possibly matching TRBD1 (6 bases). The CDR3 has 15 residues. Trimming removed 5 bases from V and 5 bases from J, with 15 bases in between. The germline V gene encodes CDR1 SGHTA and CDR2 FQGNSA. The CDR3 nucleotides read TGTGCCAGCAGCGTGTCGTACAGGGAAAATGAAAAACTGTTTTTT. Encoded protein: CASSVSYRENEKLFF.

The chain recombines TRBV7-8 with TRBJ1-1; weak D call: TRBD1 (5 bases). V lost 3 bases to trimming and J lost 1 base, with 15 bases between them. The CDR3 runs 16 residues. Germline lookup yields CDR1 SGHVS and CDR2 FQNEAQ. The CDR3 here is CASSFPGTPTNTEAFF. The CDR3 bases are TGTGCCAGCAGCTTTCCCGGGACTCCAACGAACACTGAAGCTTTCTTT.

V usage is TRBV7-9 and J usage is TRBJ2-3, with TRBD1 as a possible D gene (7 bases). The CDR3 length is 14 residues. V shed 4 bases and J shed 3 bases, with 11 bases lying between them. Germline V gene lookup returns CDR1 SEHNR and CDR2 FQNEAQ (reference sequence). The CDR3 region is CASSWGDSTDTQYF. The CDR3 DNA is TGTGCCAGCAGCTGGGGGGACAGTACAGATACGCAGTATTTT.

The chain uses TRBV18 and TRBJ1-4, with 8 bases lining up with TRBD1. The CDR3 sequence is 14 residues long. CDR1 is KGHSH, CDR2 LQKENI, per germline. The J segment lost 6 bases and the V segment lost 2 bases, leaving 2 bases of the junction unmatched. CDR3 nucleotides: TGTGCCAGCTCACCAAGGGGACAGGATGAAAAACTGTTTTTT. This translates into CASSPRGQDEKLFF.

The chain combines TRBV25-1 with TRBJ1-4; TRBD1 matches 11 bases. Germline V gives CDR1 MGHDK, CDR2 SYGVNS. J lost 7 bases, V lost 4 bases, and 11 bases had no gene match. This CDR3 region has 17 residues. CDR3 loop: CASSVTVGGTGGEKLFF. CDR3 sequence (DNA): TGTGCCAGCAGTGTTACAGTGGGAGGGACAGGGGGTGAAAAACTGTTTTTT. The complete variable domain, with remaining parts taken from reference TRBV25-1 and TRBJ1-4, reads EADIYQTPRYLVIGTGKKITLECSQTMGHDKMYWYQQDPGMELHLIHYSYGVNSTEKGDLSSESTVSRIRTEHFPLTLESARPSHTSQYLCASSVTVGGTGGEKLFFGSGTQLSVL.

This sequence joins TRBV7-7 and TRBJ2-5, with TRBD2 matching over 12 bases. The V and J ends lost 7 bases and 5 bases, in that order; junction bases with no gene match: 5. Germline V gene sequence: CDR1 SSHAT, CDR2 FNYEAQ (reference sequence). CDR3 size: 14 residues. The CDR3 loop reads CASMRTSGEETQYF. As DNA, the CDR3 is TGTGCCAGCATGCGGACTAGCGGGGAGGAGACCCAGTACTTC. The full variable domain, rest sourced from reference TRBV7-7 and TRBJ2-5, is GAGVSQSPRYKVTKRGQDVTLRCDPISSHATLYWYQQALGQGPEFLTYFNYEAQPDKSGLPSDRFSAERPEGSISTLTIQRTEQRDSAMYRCASMRTSGEETQYFGPGTRLLVL.

CDR3 residues: CASSRDGWTEAFF. CDR3 bases: TGTGCCAGTAGCCGGGACGGTTGGACTGAAGCTTTCTTT. The rearrangement joins TRBV19 to TRBJ1-1, with D perhaps TRBD1 (5 bases). From germline, CDR1 is LNHDA and CDR2 SQIVND (reference sequence). Deletions cut 6 bases from V and 5 bases from J, with 13 bases between. This CDR3 has 13 amino acids. The full variable domain, rest sourced from reference TRBV19 and TRBJ1-1, is DGGITQSPKYLFRKEGQNVTLSCEQNLNHDAMYWYRQDPGQGLRLIYYSQIVNDFQKGDIAEGYSVSREKKESFPLTVTSAQKNPTAFYLCASSRDGWTEAFFGQGTRLTVV.

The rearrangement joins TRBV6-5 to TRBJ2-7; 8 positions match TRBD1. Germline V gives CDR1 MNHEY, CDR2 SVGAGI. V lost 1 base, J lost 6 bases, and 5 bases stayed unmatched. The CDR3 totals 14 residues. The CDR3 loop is CASSYFQGASEQYF. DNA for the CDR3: TGTGCCAGCAGTTACTTCCAGGGGGCCAGCGAGCAGTACTTC.

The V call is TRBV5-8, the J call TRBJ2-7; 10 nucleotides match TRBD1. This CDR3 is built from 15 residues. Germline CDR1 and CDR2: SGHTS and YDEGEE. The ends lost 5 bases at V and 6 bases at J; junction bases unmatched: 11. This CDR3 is CASSPTGGVPPEQYF. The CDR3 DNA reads TGTGCCAGCAGTCCGACAGGGGGCGTTCCCCCCGAGCAGTACTTC.

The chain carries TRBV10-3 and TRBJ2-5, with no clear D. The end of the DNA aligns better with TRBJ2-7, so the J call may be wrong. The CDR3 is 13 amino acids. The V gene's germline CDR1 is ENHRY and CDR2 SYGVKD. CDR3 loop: CAISEGRIYEQYF. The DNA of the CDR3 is TGTGCCATCAGTGAGGGCCGGATTTACGAGCAGTACTTC.

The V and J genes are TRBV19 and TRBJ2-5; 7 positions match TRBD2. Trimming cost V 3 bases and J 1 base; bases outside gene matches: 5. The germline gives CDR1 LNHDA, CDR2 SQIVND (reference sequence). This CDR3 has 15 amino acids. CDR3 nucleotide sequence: TGTGCCAGTAGTATTCAGGGAGGGGCCCAAGAGACCCAGTACTTC. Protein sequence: CASSIQGGAQETQYF.